The rows below give T cell receptor beta chains drawn from one sample of a study of blood T cell repertoires in COVID-19. Here immunoSEQ multiplex PCR was the method, and the copy in TCRdb shows in-frame clones only, minus some. The data contain under 60,000 clones, less than 95% of them singletons. Sequencing was performed on peripheral blood. These receptors all stem from a human donor in a cohort sampled during active COVID-19. The CDR3 runs from the conserved cysteine through the conserved F or W. D genes are given only for firm matches. A clone size is listed for some rows: how often the clone was seen (once, few, many), or a class if it is expanded.

CDR3nt	CDR3aa	abundance	v_gene	j_gene	d_gene	len
TGCGCCAGCAGCGACTCCACTAGCGGGAGTAGTTCAGATACGCAGTATTTT	CASSDSTSGSSSDTQYF	.	TRBV5-1	TRBJ2-3	TRBD2	17
TGTGCCAGCAGACCCGGGACAGGGGGCAACTATGGCTACACCTTC	CASRPGTGGNYGYTF	.	TRBV28	TRBJ1-2	TRBD1	15
TGTGCCAGTAGCACTAGACAGGGGGCGGATGAGACCCAGTACTTC	CASSTRQGADETQYF	.	TRBV19	TRBJ2-5	TRBD1	15
TGTGCCAGCAGCTCGGGCGGGAGGAGTGAGACCCAGTACTTC	CASSSGGRSETQYF	.	TRBV7-3	TRBJ2-5	TRBD2	14
TGTGCCAGCAGAAGGGACAGCTCCTACGAGCAGTACTTC	CASRRDSSYEQYF	.	TRBV2	TRBJ2-7	TRBD1	13
TGTGCCAGTAGTATAGATCTATTTCGCAGGGGTGCCTTGGACGAGCAGTACTTC	CASSIDLFRRGALDEQYF	.	TRBV19	TRBJ2-7	.	18
TGCAGCGTTGAATTTCCCCCGTCGACCGAGGAGTACTTC	CSVEFPPSTEEYF	.	TRBV29-1	TRBJ2-7	.	13
TGTGCCAGCAATAAAGGTAGCGGGGTTCAAGAGACCCAGTACTTC	CASNKGSGVQETQYF	.	TRBV28	TRBJ2-5	TRBD2	15
TGTGCCACCAGCAGAGGACAGGGTGGGCATTCTAACACTGAAGCTTTCTTT	CATSRGQGGHSNTEAFF	.	TRBV15	TRBJ1-1	TRBD1	17
TGTGCCAGCAGTAAACAGCACCGGGGGTCCTACGAGCAGTACTTC	CASSKQHRGSYEQYF	.	TRBV5-6	TRBJ2-7	.	15
TGTGCCAGCAGCTACATACAAGGGAGGGGCGGGAGCCCCTCCTACAATGAGCAGTTCTTC	CASSYIQGRGGSPSYNEQFF	.	TRBV28	TRBJ2-1	TRBD2	20
TGTGCCAGCTCACCGGACAGAACAGTCCAAAACATTCAGTACTTC	CASSPDRTVQNIQYF	.	TRBV18	TRBJ2-4	.	15
TGTGCCAGCAGTTCCTCCCCTAGGGGTCAGCCCCAGCATTTT	CASSSSPRGQPQHF	.	TRBV27	TRBJ1-5	.	14
TGTGCCACCGGGGTCACCAGGGACACCGGGGAGCTGTTTTTT	CATGVTRDTGELFF	.	TRBV24-1	TRBJ2-2	.	14
TGTGCCAGCAGTTCTTACTCTGGGGCCAACGTCCTGACTTTC	CASSSYSGANVLTF	.	TRBV6-5	TRBJ2-6	.	14
TGTGCCAGCAGCCAACGCGGTCCCTACGAGCAGTACTTC	CASSQRGPYEQYF	.	TRBV3-1/TRBV3-2	TRBJ2-7	.	13
TGTGCCAGCAGCTTAGATTGGATGGGTGGAGACGAGCAGTACTTC	CASSLDWMGGDEQYF	.	TRBV7-6	TRBJ2-7	.	15
TGCGCCAGCAGCCTTAGTTTGGCGGGGGCTAGCACAGATACGCAGTATTTT	CASSLSLAGASTDTQYF	.	TRBV5-1	TRBJ2-3	.	17
TGTGCCAGCAGCGATAGCGGGAGGGCCACAGATACGCAGTATTTT	CASSDSGRATDTQYF	.	TRBV7-2	TRBJ2-3	TRBD2	15
TGTGCCACCAGTGATCACCCCCGCAGAGGATACGAGCAGTACTTC	CATSDHPRRGYEQYF	once	TRBV24-1	TRBJ2-7	.	15
TGTGCCACCAGCTATACTAGCGGGAGGAGTAGGAATACGCAGTATTTT	CATSYTSGRSRNTQYF	.	TRBV15	TRBJ2-3	TRBD2	16